A single sample gave rise to the 23 T cell receptor beta chains below, sequenced in a study of cytomegalovirus exposure and HLA in healthy donors. With 60 Vbeta and 13 Jbeta primers, the PCR was carried out. TCRdb keeps only in-frame clones here, not all; method: immunoSEQ multiplex PCR. This table has 100,000 to 150,000 clones, around 77% appearing once. The sample comprised PBMCs. The receptors come from a male donor in good health and CMV-seropositive.

CDR3 sequence: CASSISGNTYEQYF. The CDR3 DNA reads TGTGCCAGTAGTATTTCGGGGAACACCTACGAGCAGTACTTC. This chain links TRBV19 with TRBJ2-7; a weak D match, TRBD2 (5 bases). Germline CDR1 LNHDA, CDR2 SQIVND (reference sequence). The CDR3 runs to 14 residues. Trimming stripped 3 bases from V and 2 bases from J, with 11 bases between.

To note about this clone: At one of its ends the junction is not consistent with the germline gene, which may arise from a read error. The chain joins TRBV7-9 to TRBJ2-2; no firm D call. Germline V gives CDR1 SEHNR, CDR2 FQNEAQ (reference sequence). This CDR3 spans 15 amino acids. CDR3 nucleotides: TGTTCCAGCAGCTTAGAGTCGGGGAACACCGGGGAGCTGTTTTTT. Translation gives CSSSLESGNTGELFF.

The chain has TRBV5-6 and TRBJ2-1, with unresolved D. The CDR3 sequence is 12 residues long. Trimming cost V 1 base and J 9 bases, with 8 bases left between them. In germline, CDR1 is SGHDT, CDR2 YYEEEE. This CDR3 reads CASSLSSFEQFF. CDR3 nucleotides: TGTGCCAGCAGCTTGTCAAGCTTTGAGCAGTTCTTC.

The chain uses TRBV19 and TRBJ1-1; D perhaps matches TRBD1 (6 bases). Germline loops: CDR1 LNHDA, CDR2 SQIVND (reference sequence). The germline V and J ends were trimmed by 0 bases and 6 bases, with 11 bases remaining between them. This CDR3 comprises 14 residues. The CDR3 reads CASSIELGAPEAFF. Written as DNA, the CDR3 is TGTGCCAGTAGTATAGAGTTGGGGGCCCCTGAAGCTTTCTTT.

The sample holds one count of this clone. The chain combines TRBV7-2 with TRBJ2-7; D is possibly TRBD1 (6 bases). The CDR3 covers 14 residues. The ends were cut back, 7 bases at V and 0 bases at J, with 13 bases in the middle. Germline V gives CDR1 SGHTA, CDR2 FQGNSA. CDR3 loop: CASTNNRASYEQYF. The CDR3 bases are TGTGCCAGCACCAATAACAGGGCCTCCTACGAGCAGTACTTC.

The V and J genes are TRBV27 and TRBJ2-7, with D possibly matching TRBD2 (6 bases). V was pared by 2 bases and J by 3 bases, with 14 bases between. The CDR3 has 15 amino acids. Germline CDR1 and CDR2: MNHEY and SMNVEV (reference sequence). Here the CDR3 reads CASSLVGGNLYEQYF. The CDR3 DNA reads as TGTGCCAGCAGTTTAGTAGGAGGGAACCTCTACGAGCAGTACTTC.

The chain uses TRBV28 and TRBJ2-5; 13 bases are shared with TRBD2. CDR1 and CDR2 (germline): MDHEN, SYDVKM. This CDR3 region has 15 residues. V shed 6 bases and J 4 bases; nucleotides not matched to a gene: 5. CDR3 nucleotide sequence: TGTGCCAGCAGGTGGACTAGCGGGAGTCGAGAGACCCAGTACTTC. It yields the protein CASRWTSGSRETQYF.

The rearrangement links TRBV5-4 to TRBJ2-3; 7 nucleotides match TRBD2. Per the germline V gene, CDR1 is SGHNT and CDR2 is YYREEE (reference sequence). CDR3 size: 15 residues. Trimming at V came to 5 bases and at J to 4 bases, leaving 10 bases not matched to a gene. The DNA of the CDR3 is TGTGCCAGCAGGCGAACGGCGGGAGTGGCAGATACGCAGTATTTT. Encoded protein: CASRRTAGVADTQYF.

J is TRBJ2-6 and V is TRBV9; 8 bases fit TRBD2. The CDR3 consists of 18 residues. Trimming cost V 3 bases and J 0 bases; bases outside gene matches: 8. CDR1 SGDLS and CDR2 YYNGEE come from the germline V gene. The DNA of the CDR3 is TGTGCCAGCAGCGGTAGTCCGGGGGGGGGCTCTGGGGCCAACGTCCTGACTTTC. It specifies CASSGSPGGGSGANVLTF.

This clone was seen a few times. The chain recombines TRBV7-9 with TRBJ1-4, with D hard to call. V lost 0 bases to trimming and J lost 1 base, with 15 bases between them. The CDR3 has 18 amino acids. Germline assignment: CDR1 SEHNR and CDR2 FQNEAQ (reference sequence). In DNA form, the CDR3 reads TGTGCCAGCAGCTTAGCGCTATCGGGAATCAAAACTAATGAAAAACTGTTTTTT. Protein product: CASSLALSGIKTNEKLFF. Combining the CDR3 with reference TRBV7-9 and TRBJ1-4 gives the whole variable domain DTGVSQNPRHKITKRGQNVTFRCDPISEHNRLYWYRQTLGQGPEFLTYFQNEAQLEKSRLLSDRFSAERPKGSFSTLEIQRTEQGDSAMYLCASSLALSGIKTNEKLFFGSGTQLSVL.

The rearrangement joins TRBV28 to TRBJ1-2; 7 positions match TRBD1. V gave up 1 base and J gave up 4 bases; unmatched junction bases: 3. Germline V gene sequence: CDR1 MDHEN, CDR2 SYDVKM. CDR3 length: 14 residues. CDR3 DNA: TGTGCCAGCAGTTTATCTTCAGGGGGCTATGGCTACACCTTC. As protein: CASSLSSGGYGYTF.

This chain connects TRBV5-1 to TRBJ2-3, with 13 bases that match TRBD2. The germline V gene has CDR1 SGHRS and CDR2 YFSETQ. CDR3 length: 16 residues. The trim removed 4 bases at V and 2 bases at J, leaving 4 bases unmatched. CDR3 DNA sequence: TGCGCCAGCAGCCCCGGGACTAGCGGGGTCACAGATACGCAGTATTTT. Amino acids: CASSPGTSGVTDTQYF.

This rearrangement joins TRBV13 to TRBJ1-5; no firm D call. CDR1 is PRHDT and CDR2 is FYEKMQ in the germline V gene (reference sequence). V shed 0 bases and J shed 3 bases, with 3 bases lying between them. CDR3 length equals 13 residues. The CDR3 loop reads CASSLGLNQPQHF. As DNA, the CDR3 is TGTGCCAGCAGCTTAGGCCTCAATCAGCCCCAGCATTTT.

The chain links TRBV27 to TRBJ2-7; 7 bases align to TRBD1. V shed 6 bases and J 0 bases; nucleotides not matched to a gene: 11. Per germline, CDR1 MNHEY and CDR2 SMNVEV (reference sequence). The CDR3 is 16 residues long. This CDR3 reads CASSMLLGGISYEQYF. DNA of the CDR3: TGTGCCAGCAGCATGCTGTTAGGGGGCATCTCCTACGAGCAGTACTTC.

This clone was seen only once. The chain has TRBV11-2 and TRBJ2-5; 8 nucleotides match TRBD1. V shed 3 bases, J shed 5 bases, and the junction held 2 bases outside the gene matches. Per germline, CDR1 SGHAT and CDR2 FQNNGV. This CDR3 comprises 13 residues. The CDR3 bases are TGTGCCAGCAGCTTGACAGGGGAGGAGACCCAGTACTTC. Its translation: CASSLTGEETQYF.

The J gene is TRBJ1-1, the V gene TRBV6-5, with 9 bases that match TRBD1. Germline V gene lookup returns CDR1 MNHEY and CDR2 SVGAGI. The V gene end was trimmed by 4 bases and the J gene end by 3 bases; junction bases not matched to a gene: 6. This CDR3 has 15 residues. The CDR3 loop reads CASSSPGQGYTEAFF. CDR3 bases: TGTGCCAGCAGTTCGCCGGGACAGGGATACACTGAAGCTTTCTTT.

This chain joins TRBV21-1 and TRBJ2-7; the DNA was not compared with TRBD1, the D call given in the table. TRBV21-1 is a listed pseudogene. This CDR3 is 17 amino acids long. Here the CDR3 reads CASSKAPRDRESYEQYF. The CDR3 DNA sequence: TGTGCCAGCAGCAAAGCCCCAAGGGACAGGGAATCCTACGAGCAGTACTTC.

The V gene is TRBV9, the J gene TRBJ2-2, with D maybe TRBD1 (6 bases). V was pared by 0 bases and J by 5 bases, with 11 bases between. The CDR3 runs 15 residues. The germline V gene encodes CDR1 SGDLS and CDR2 YYNGEE. CDR3 bases: TGTGCCAGCAGCGTAGGGGGGCTTCGGACCGGGGAGCTGTTTTTT. It is translated as CASSVGGLRTGELFF.

V is TRBV7-6 and J is TRBJ2-7; TRBD2 matches at 9 bases. The CDR3 is 17 amino acids. CDR1 SGHVS and CDR2 FNYEAQ come from the germline V gene. J lost 0 bases, V lost 1 base, and 7 bases had no gene match. CDR3 DNA sequence: TGTGCCAGCAGCTTAGAAGCGGGAGGCCTAAGCTCCTACGAGCAGTACTTC. Protein: CASSLEAGGLSSYEQYF.

This clone was counted once. This chain uses TRBV6-1 with TRBJ1-1, with unresolved D. Trimming removed 4 bases at V and 11 bases at J, with 14 bases between. The CDR3 spans 12 residues. Germline-derived CDR1 and CDR2 are MNHNS and SASEGT. The CDR3 is CASSARDTRAFF. DNA for the CDR3: TGTGCCAGCAGTGCCCGGGATACGAGGGCTTTCTTT.

The chain employs TRBV2 and TRBJ2-3; no firm D call. Deletions cut 6 bases from V and 2 bases from J, with 6 bases between. This CDR3 region has 12 residues. Germline CDR1 is SNHLY and CDR2 is FYNNEI. The CDR3 loop reads CASSQNTDTQYF. As DNA, the CDR3 is TGTGCCAGCAGCCAGAACACAGATACGCAGTATTTT.

The chain employs TRBV6-6 and TRBJ2-2; 7 nucleotides agree with TRBD1. Per germline, CDR1 MNHNY and CDR2 SVGAGI (reference sequence). CDR3 size: 15 residues. V trimming: 5 bases; J trimming: 4 bases; junction bases outside the gene matches: 7. DNA for the CDR3: TGTGCCAGCAGTCGTACAGGGGCCTTCACCGGGGAGCTGTTTTTT. Amino acids: CASSRTGAFTGELFF.

The V gene is TRBV9, the J gene TRBJ2-1; 8 bases are a match to TRBD2. Germline CDR1 and CDR2: SGDLS and YYNGEE. The CDR3 is made up of 17 amino acids. The trim removed 0 bases at V and 3 bases at J, leaving 8 bases unmatched. CDR3 sequence (DNA): TGTGCCAGCAGCGTAGGGTTACGGGGGGGCAGCTACAATGAGCAGTTCTTC. Residues: CASSVGLRGGSYNEQFF.